This T cell receptor beta chain came from a study of Graves' ophthalmopathy and Graves' hyperthyroidism. Stable hyperthyroidism meant no progression to ophthalmopathy within 18 months of follow-up. The CDR3 loop spans 17 amino acids. From germline, CDR1 is SGHDT and CDR2 YYEEEE. J gave up 10 bases and V 0 bases, and 18 bases lay outside the gene matches. This clonotype was seen ten or more times. As the template, RNA transcripts were used to amplify TCR beta CDR3 regions. HTBI primers served in a first-round RT-PCR, which a second-round multiplex PCR followed. One entry per CDR3 protein results from TCRdb running MiXCR on the multiplex PCR reads. The sample has about 390,000 distinct CDR3 sequences; about 18% are singletons.

The V and J genes are TRBV5-6 and TRBJ2-5; 7 bases fit TRBD1. The sample comprised peripheral blood. This sequence was found in an adult woman with stable Graves' hyperthyroidism. The CDR3 loop is CASSLGRQGVDPTRQYF. CDR3 in DNA: TGTGCCAGCAGCTTGGGGCGGCAGGGGGTGGACCCTACCCGCCAGTACTTC. Looking up the rest from reference TRBV5-6 and TRBJ2-5 gives the full variable domain: DAGVTQSPTHLIKTRGQQVTLRCSPKSGHDTVSWYQQALGQGPQFIFQYYEEEERQRGNFPDRFSGHQFPNYSSELNVNALLLGDSALYLCASSLGRQGVDPTRQYFGPGTRLLVL.